This TCR beta chain was identified in a study of CXCR3-negative and CXCR3-positive naive CD8 T cells. About this clonotype itself: What it binds is unknown.

Overall study findings and caveats: Researchers report that CXCR3-positive naive cells carry more hydrophobic TRB CDR3s than CXCR3-negative naive cells.

The libraries of TRB cDNA were prepared using 5' RACE with UMI labels. TCRdb reprocessed the 5' RACE reads, keeping one entry per CDR3 protein, no DNA. The data show 150,000 or so distinct CDR3 sequences, and the top ten clones hold roughly 0.28%. Germline values: CDR1 SGHVS, CDR2 FNYEAQ. The CDR3 is 15 amino acids. The receptor comes from a human donor in good health. Some clones in this sample may be carry-over from other donors' samples. The sample taken for sequencing was naive CXCR3+ CD8+ T cells from blood. The sample's subset: CD45RO-CCR7+CD27+CD95- naive CD8+ T cells expressing CXCR3 (TNR3+). The rearrangement links TRBV7-6 to TRBJ1-5. CDR3 region: CASSPTANDNQPQHF.